The 12 T cell receptor beta chains below come from one sample, sequenced in a study of Graves' ophthalmopathy and Graves' hyperthyroidism. RNA served as the template for amplifying TCR beta CDR3 regions. HTBI primers primed a first-round RT-PCR, and a second-round multiplex PCR followed. TCRdb reprocessed the multiplex PCR reads with MiXCR, giving one entry per CDR3 protein. Seen here are roughly 1.1 million distinct CDR3 sequences, 36% observed once, and the top ten hold around 10%. Sequencing was performed on peripheral blood or thyroid tissue (not recorded which). All receptors derive from an adult man with Graves' hyperthyroidism.

This rearrangement joins TRBV29-1 to TRBJ2-1, with D uncertain. The CDR3 runs to 11 residues. Germline V gene sequence: CDR1 SQVTM, CDR2 ANQGSEA. V lost 6 bases and J lost 10, with 13 bases in between. Here the CDR3 DNA reads TGCAGCGTGAGAGAAGATCCCGAGCAGTTCTTC. Its protein product is CSVREDPEQFF.

This clonotype was observed a few times. The chain is built from TRBV29-1 and TRBJ2-7, with 10 positions matching TRBD1. Germline-derived CDR1 and CDR2 are SQVTM and ANQGSEA. The CDR3 has 13 residues. After removal of 4 bases from V and 5 bases from J, the junction contained 5 bases not matched to a gene. CDR3 loop: CSVGTGGTHEQYF. CDR3 in DNA: TGCAGCGTTGGGACAGGGGGGACCCACGAGCAGTACTTC.

This clonotype has ten or more counts. The CDR3 loop reads CASSPPNQETQYF. DNA of the CDR3: TGTGCCAGCAGCCCTCCGAACCAAGAGACCCAGTACTTC. This chain links TRBV5-8 with TRBJ2-5; D uncertain. The CDR3 sequence is 13 residues long. Germline CDR1 is SGHTS and CDR2 is YDEGEE. The V end lost 4 bases, the J end lost 0 bases, and 7 bases lay between the germline ends.

Only a few counts were recorded for this clonotype. The CDR3 nucleotides read TGTGCCAGCAGTCCGGGGCTCGACAGCCAAGAGACCCAGTACTTC. Translated: CASSPGLDSQETQYF. This chain uses TRBV27 with TRBJ2-5; D possibly matches TRBD1 or TRBD2 (5 bases each). Per germline, CDR1 MNHEY and CDR2 SMNVEV (reference sequence). The CDR3 covers 15 residues. The V gene lost 5 bases and the J gene lost 1 base, with 14 bases spanning the gap.

This clonotype was seen a handful of times. The chain recombines TRBV6-5 with TRBJ1-2; weak D call: TRBD1 (5 bases). The germline gives CDR1 MNHEY, CDR2 SVGAGI. Deletions cut 6 bases from V and 4 bases from J, with 15 bases between. CDR3 length: 14 residues. Written as DNA, the CDR3 is TGTGCCAGCAGAAAGGGGTACAGGCTCTATGGCTACACCTTC. Translating gives CASRKGYRLYGYTF.

With regard to this clonotype: A much larger clone sits a single nucleotide away, making a read error possible. The chain uses TRBV9 and TRBJ2-7, with 15 nucleotides matching TRBD2. J lost 6 bases, V lost 7 bases, and 14 bases had no gene match. Germline V gives CDR1 SGDLS, CDR2 YYNGEE. The length of the CDR3 is 17 residues. The CDR3 DNA reads TGTGCCAGCGGCCCGGGACTAGCGGGAGGCTACGGATGCGAGCAGTACTTC. This sequence encodes CASGPGLAGGYGCEQYF.

About this clonotype itself: A read error may be the cause here, since a much bigger clone is one base away. The chain couples TRBV20-1 to TRBJ1-5, with 8 bases aligning to TRBD1. This CDR3 is built from 14 residues. J gave up 3 bases and V 3 bases, and 4 bases lay outside the gene matches. Germline V lookup: CDR1 DFQATT, CDR2 SNEGSKA (reference sequence). CDR3 sequence (DNA): TGCAGTGCTAGTAGGACAGGGCACAATCAGCCCCAGCATTTT. This gives the protein CSASRTGHNQPQHF.

The table lists this clonotype with many counts. The chain couples TRBV29-1 to TRBJ1-4, with 7 bases lining up with TRBD1. Germline lookup yields CDR1 SQVTM and CDR2 ANQGSEA. The length of the CDR3 is 14 residues. Trimming took 4 bases from V and 5 from J; bases not matched to a gene: 7. CDR3 nucleotide sequence: TGCAGCGTTGGGTCACAGGGGAGAAATGAAAAACTGTTTTTT. Protein product: CSVGSQGRNEKLFF.

The chain links TRBV27 to TRBJ2-7; 12 bases align to TRBD1. This CDR3 has 15 amino acids. Trimming at V came to 6 bases and at J to 7 bases, leaving 10 bases not matched to a gene. The germline V gene has CDR1 MNHEY and CDR2 SMNVEV (reference sequence). CDR3 coding DNA: TGTGCCAGCAGGAAGGGGGGACAGGGGGCAGGGGAGCAGTACTTC. The encoded protein is CASRKGGQGAGEQYF.

This clonotype occurred a few times. CDR3 region: CASSAPFRRKSSNQPQHF. The CDR3 nucleotides read TGTGCCAGCAGTGCCCCCTTTAGACGGAAGTCAAGCAATCAGCCCCAGCATTTT. J is TRBJ1-5 and V is TRBV2; no reliable D call. V was trimmed by 4 bases and J by 1 base, leaving 20 bases between them. CDR1 is SNHLY, CDR2 FYNNEI, per germline. CDR3 size: 18 residues.

This clonotype was picked up a small number of times. The CDR3 nucleotides read TGCGCCAGCAGTCAGGACATGGACCGAACTAACTATGGCTACACCTTC. It translates to CASSQDMDRTNYGYTF. The V gene is TRBV4-1, the J gene TRBJ1-2, with D possibly matching TRBD1 (5 bases). CDR1 and CDR2 (germline): MGHRA, YSYEKL. Between the trimmed V and J ends, which lost 6 bases and 0 bases, there was a span of 17 bases. There are 16 residues in the CDR3.

This chain joins TRBV5-1 and TRBJ1-6, with 8 nucleotides matching TRBD1. V shed 0 bases, J shed 9 bases, and the junction held 8 bases outside the gene matches. This CDR3 is built from 16 residues. Germline CDR1 SGHRS, CDR2 YFSETQ. The CDR3 sequence: CASSLEQGAVVSPLHF. CDR3 in DNA: TGCGCCAGCAGCTTGGAGCAGGGGGCCGTGGTTTCACCCCTCCACTTT.